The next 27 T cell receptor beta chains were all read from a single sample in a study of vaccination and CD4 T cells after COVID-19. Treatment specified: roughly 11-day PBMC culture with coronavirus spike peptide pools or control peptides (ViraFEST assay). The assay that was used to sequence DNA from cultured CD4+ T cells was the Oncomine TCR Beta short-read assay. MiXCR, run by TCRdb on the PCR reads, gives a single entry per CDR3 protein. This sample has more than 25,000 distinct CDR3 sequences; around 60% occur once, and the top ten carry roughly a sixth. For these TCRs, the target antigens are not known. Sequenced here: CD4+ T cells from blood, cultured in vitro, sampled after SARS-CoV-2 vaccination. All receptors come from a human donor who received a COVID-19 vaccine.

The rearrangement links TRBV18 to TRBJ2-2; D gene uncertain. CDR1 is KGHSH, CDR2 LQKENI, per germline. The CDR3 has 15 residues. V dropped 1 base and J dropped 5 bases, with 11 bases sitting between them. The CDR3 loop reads CASSPLDLGTGELFF. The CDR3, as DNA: TGTGCCAGCTCACCACTCGATTTGGGGACCGGGGAGCTGTTTTTT.

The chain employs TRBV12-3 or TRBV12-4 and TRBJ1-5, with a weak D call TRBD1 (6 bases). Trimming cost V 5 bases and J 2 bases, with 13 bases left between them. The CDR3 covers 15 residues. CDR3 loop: CASSLGGAGNQPQHF. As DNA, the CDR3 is TGTGCCAGCAGTCTAGGGGGGGCGGGCAATCAGCCCCAGCATTTT.

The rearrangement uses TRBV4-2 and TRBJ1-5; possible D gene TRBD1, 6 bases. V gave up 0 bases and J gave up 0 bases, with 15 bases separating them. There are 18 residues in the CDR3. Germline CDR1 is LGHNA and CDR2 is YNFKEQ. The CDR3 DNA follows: TGTGCCAGCAGCCAAGATGGTCGCGGGGGCCTTAGCAATCAGCCCCAGCATTTT. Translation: CASSQDGRGGLSNQPQHF.

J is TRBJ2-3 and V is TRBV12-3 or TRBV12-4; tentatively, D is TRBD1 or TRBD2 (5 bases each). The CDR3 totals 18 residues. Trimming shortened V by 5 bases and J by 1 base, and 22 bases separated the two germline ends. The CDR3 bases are TGTGCCAGCAGTCGGGGCTCTAGATCTACCTCGGGCACAGATACGCAGTATTTT. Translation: CASSRGSRSTSGTDTQYF.

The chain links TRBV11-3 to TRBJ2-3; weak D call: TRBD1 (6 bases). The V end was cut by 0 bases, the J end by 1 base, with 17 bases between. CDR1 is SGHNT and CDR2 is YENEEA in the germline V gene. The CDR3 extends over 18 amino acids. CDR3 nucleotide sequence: TGTGCCAGCAGCTTAGATAAGCGACAGGTCTGGGGCACAGATACGCAGTATTTT. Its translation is CASSLDKRQVWGTDTQYF.

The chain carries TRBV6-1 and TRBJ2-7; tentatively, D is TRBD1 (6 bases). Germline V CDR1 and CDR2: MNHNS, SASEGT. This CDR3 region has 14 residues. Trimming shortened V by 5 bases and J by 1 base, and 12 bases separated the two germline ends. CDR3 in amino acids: CASSQAGASYEQYF. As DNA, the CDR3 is TGTGCCAGCAGTCAGGCAGGGGCGTCCTACGAGCAGTACTTC.

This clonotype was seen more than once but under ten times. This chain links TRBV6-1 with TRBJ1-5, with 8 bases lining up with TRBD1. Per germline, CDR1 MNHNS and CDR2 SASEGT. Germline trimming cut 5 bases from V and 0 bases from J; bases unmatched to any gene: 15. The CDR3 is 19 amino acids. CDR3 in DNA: TGTGCCAGCAGTACTACCGGGACAGGAGTGGGATATAGCAATCAGCCCCAGCATTTT. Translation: CASSTTGTGVGYSNQPQHF.

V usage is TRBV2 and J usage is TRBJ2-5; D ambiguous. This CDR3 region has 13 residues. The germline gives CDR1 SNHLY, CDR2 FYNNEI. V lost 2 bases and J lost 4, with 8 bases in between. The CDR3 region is CASSENTSETQYF. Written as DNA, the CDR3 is TGTGCCAGCAGTGAAAACACCTCAGAGACCCAGTACTTC.

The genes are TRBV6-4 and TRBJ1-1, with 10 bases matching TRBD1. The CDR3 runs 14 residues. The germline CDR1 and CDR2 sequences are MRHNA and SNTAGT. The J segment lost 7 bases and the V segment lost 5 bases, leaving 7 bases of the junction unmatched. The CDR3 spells CASSPGQGVGEAFF. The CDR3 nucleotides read TGTGCCAGCAGTCCTGGACAGGGGGTGGGTGAAGCTTTCTTT.

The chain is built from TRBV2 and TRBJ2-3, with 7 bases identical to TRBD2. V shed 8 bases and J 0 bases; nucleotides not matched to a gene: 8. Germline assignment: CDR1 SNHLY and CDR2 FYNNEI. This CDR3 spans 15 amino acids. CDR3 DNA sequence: TGTGCCAGCGGGGAGGGAACTTTTAGCACAGATACGCAGTATTTT. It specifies CASGEGTFSTDTQYF.

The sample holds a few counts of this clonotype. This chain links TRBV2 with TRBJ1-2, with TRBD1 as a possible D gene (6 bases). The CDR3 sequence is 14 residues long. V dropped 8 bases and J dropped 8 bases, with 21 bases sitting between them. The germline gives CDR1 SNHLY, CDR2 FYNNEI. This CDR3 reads CASGGLVVGYGYTF. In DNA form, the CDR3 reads TGTGCCAGCGGGGGCTTAGTGGTGGGGTACGGCTACACCTTC. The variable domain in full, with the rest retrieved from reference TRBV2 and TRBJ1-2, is EPEVTQTPSHQVTQMGQEVILRCVPISNHLYFYWYRQILGQKVEFLVSFYNNEISEKSEIFDDQFSVERPDGSNFTLKIRSTKLEDSAMYFCASGGLVVGYGYTFGSGTRLTVV.

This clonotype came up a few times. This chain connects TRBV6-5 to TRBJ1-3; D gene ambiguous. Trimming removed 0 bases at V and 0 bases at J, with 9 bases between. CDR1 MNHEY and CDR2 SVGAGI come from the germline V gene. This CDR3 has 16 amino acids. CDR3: CASSYSWSYSGNTIYF. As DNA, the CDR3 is TGTGCCAGCAGTTACTCTTGGAGTTACTCTGGAAACACCATATATTTT.

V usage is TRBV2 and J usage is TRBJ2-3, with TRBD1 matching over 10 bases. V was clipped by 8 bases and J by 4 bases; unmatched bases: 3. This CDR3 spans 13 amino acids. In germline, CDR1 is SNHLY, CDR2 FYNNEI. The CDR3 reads CASRDRGPDTQYF. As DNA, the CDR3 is TGTGCCAGCCGGGACAGGGGACCAGATACGCAGTATTTT.

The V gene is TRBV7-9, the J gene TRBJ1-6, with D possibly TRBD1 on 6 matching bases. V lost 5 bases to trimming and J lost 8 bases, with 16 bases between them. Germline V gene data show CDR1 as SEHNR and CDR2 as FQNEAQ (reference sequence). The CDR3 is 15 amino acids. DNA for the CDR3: TGTGCCAGCAGCCAACGTCAGGGGTTTCATTCACCCCTCCACTTT. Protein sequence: CASSQRQGFHSPLHF.

In DNA, the CDR3 is TGCGCCAGCAGCATCCGGGCGTCTCAAGAGACCCAGTACTTC. Its translation is CASSIRASQETQYF. This chain connects TRBV5-1 to TRBJ2-5; D is uncertain. The germline V gene encodes CDR1 SGHRS and CDR2 YFSETQ. V was pared by 4 bases and J by 2 bases, with 12 bases between. This CDR3 is built from 14 residues.

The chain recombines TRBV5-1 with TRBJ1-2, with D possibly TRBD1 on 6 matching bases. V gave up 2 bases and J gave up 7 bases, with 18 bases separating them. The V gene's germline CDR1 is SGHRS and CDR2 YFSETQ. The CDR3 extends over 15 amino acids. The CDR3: CASSLNTGGLRGYTF. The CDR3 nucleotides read TGCGCCAGCAGCTTAAACACGGGGGGCCTCCGTGGCTACACCTTC.

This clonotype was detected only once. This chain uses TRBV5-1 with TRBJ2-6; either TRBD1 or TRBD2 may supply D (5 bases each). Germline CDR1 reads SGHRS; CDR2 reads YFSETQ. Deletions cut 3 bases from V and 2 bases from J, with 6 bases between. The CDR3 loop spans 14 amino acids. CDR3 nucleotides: TGCGCCAGCAGCTCGGGACCTGGGGCCAACGTCCTGACTTTC. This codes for CASSSGPGANVLTF. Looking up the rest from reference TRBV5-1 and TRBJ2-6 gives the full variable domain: KAGVTQTPRYLIKTRGQQVTLSCSPISGHRSVSWYQQTPGQGLQFLFEYFSETQRNKGNFPGRFSGRQFSNSRSEMNVSTLELGDSALYLCASSSGPGANVLTFGAGSRLTVL.

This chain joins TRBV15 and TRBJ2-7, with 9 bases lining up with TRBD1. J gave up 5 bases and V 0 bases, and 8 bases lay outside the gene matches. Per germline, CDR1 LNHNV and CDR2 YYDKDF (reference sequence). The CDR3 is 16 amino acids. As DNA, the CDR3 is TGTGCCACCAGCAGAGATCTAGGGACAGGGCGGAACGAGCAGTACTTC. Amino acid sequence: CATSRDLGTGRNEQYF.

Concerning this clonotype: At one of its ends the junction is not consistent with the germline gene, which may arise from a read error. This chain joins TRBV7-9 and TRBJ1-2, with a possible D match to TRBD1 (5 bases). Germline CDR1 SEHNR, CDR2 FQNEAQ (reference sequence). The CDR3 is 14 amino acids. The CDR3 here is CASSSSPGFYSYTF. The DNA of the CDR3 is TGTGCCAGCAGCTCTAGCCCAGGGTTCTATAGCTACACCTTC.

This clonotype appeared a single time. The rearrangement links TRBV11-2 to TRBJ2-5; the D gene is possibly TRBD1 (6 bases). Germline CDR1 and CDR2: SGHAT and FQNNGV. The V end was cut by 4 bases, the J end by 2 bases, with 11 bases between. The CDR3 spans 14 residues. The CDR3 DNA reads TGTGCCAGCAGCTGGGGGACACGACAAGAGACCCAGTACTTC. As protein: CASSWGTRQETQYF.

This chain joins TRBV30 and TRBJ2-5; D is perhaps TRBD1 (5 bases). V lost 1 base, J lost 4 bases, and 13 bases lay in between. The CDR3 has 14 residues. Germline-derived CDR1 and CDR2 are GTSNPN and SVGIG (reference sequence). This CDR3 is CAWSEGLVRETQYF. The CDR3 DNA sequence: TGTGCCTGGAGTGAGGGGTTAGTCCGAGAGACCCAGTACTTC.

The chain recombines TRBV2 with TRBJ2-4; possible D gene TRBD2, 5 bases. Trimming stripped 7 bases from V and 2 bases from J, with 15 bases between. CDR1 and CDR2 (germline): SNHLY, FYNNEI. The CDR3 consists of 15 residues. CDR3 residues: CASNLDRGTKNIQYF. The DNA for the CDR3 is TGTGCCAGCAACCTCGACCGGGGAACCAAAAACATTCAGTACTTC.

In DNA form, the CDR3 reads TGTGCCAGCACCGTGGACAGTGCCTTGAATGGCTACACCTTC. Protein product: CASTVDSALNGYTF. This chain joins TRBV6-1 and TRBJ1-2, with D maybe TRBD1 (6 bases). V was pared by 7 bases and J by 6 bases, with 18 bases between. In germline, CDR1 is MNHNS, CDR2 SASEGT. The CDR3 is 14 residues long.

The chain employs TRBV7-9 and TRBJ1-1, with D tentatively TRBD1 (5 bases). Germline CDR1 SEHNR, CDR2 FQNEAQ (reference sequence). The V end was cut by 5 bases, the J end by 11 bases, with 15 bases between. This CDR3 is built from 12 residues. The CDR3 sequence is CASSLEGPTAFF. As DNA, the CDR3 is TGTGCCAGCAGCCTGGAGGGACCGACGGCTTTCTTT.

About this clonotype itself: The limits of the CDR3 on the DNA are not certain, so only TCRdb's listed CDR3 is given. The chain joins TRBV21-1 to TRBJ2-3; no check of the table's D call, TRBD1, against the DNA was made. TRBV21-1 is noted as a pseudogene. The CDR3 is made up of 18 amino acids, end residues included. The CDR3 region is CASIRQGGVGNGTDTQYF.

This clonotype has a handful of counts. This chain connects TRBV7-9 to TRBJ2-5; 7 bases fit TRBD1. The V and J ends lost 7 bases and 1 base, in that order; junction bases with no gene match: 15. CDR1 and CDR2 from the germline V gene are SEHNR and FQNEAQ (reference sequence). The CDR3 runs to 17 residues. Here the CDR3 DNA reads TGTGCCAGCATCACATACAGAGGGACAGAGGTCCAAGAGACCCAGTACTTC. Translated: CASITYRGTEVQETQYF.

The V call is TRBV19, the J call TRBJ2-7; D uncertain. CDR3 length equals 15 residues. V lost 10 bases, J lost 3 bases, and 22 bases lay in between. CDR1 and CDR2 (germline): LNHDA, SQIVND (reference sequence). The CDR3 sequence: CATRTGSNPFYEQYF. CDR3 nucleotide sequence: TGTGCCACCCGGACGGGTTCTAATCCCTTCTACGAGCAGTACTTC.